This is a list of T cell receptor beta chains from one sample in a study of cytomegalovirus exposure and HLA in healthy donors. Assay: immunoSEQ multiplex PCR; the TCRdb copy retains only in-frame clones and omits some. The repertoire includes around 120,000 clones, 80% to 90% of them detected once, and about 2.1% sits in the top ten. Sequencing input: PBMCs. Receptor source: a woman aged 18-30 years in good health and CMV-seronegative. The CDR3 runs from the conserved cysteine through the conserved F or W. The D gene is left open where the match is weak. Clone size is stated in some rows and not others, as once, few, many or a class when expanded.

j_gene | d_gene | abundance | v_gene | CDR3nt | CDR3aa
TRBJ2-7 | - | - | TRBV28 | TGTGCCAGCAGAGGGGTTACCTACGAGCAGTACTTC | CASRGVTYEQYF
TRBJ2-1 | - | - | TRBV7-2 | TGTGCCAGCAGCTTTAGCTCCTACAATGAGCAGTTCTTC | CASSFSSYNEQFF
TRBJ2-5 | TRBD2 | - | TRBV18 | TGTGCCAGCTCACCTAGGCCGGGAGGGCAAGAGACCCAGTACTTC | CASSPRPGGQETQYF
TRBJ1-1 | TRBD1 | - | TRBV7-6 | TGTGCCAGCAGGACAGGGTGGAACACTGAAGCTTTCTTT | CASRTGWNTEAFF
TRBJ2-3 | TRBD2 | - | TRBV14 | TGTGCCAGCAGCCAAGCCAGCGGGAAAAATACGCAGTATTTT | CASSQASGKNTQYF
TRBJ1-2 | - | - | TRBV27 | TGTGCCAGCAGGGGCAGGGTCCTAGCTAACTATGGCTACACCTTC | CASRGRVLANYGYTF
TRBJ2-5 | TRBD2 | - | TRBV7-6 | TGTGCCAGCAGCTTAGATAGCGGGAGCCAAGAGACCCAGTACTTC | CASSLDSGSQETQYF
TRBJ2-1 | - | once | TRBV6-5 | TGTGCCACAGCTAGAGGCGGCGAGTATGAGCAGTTCTTC | CATARGGEYEQFF
TRBJ1-1 | - | - | TRBV15 | TGTGCCACCAGCGCCATGACAGGTCTTGACACTGAAGCTTTCTTT | CATSAMTGLDTEAFF
TRBJ2-2 | - | - | TRBV6-1 | TGTGCCAGCAGTGAAAGGCGGTTCGGGGAGCTGTTTTTT | CASSERRFGELFF
TRBJ1-5 | - | - | TRBV10-3 | TGTGCCATCAGCGGACAGAGAAGCAATCAGCCCCAGCATTTT | CAISGQRSNQPQHF
TRBJ2-1 | TRBD2 | - | TRBV30 | TGTGCCTGGAGTGTAGGACGAAAGCGGGGGCCCATATACAATGAGCAGTTCTTC | CAWSVGRKRGPIYNEQFF
TRBJ1-1 | TRBD1 | - | TRBV29-1 | TGCAGCGTTGAAGAACAGGGGCGAGGGCAGGCTGAAGCTTTCTTT | CSVEEQGRGQAEAFF
TRBJ2-5 | - | - | TRBV4-2 | TGTGCCAGCAGCCAAGAGGCCCGGGGGGAGACCCAGTACTTC | CASSQEARGETQYF
TRBJ2-1 | TRBD2 | once | TRBV18 | TGTGCCAGCTCCTCCGAAACGCTAGCGGGAGCTATCTATTTAGAGCAGTTCTTC | CASSSETLAGAIYLEQFF
TRBJ2-7 | TRBD2 | - | TRBV11-3 | TGTGCCAGCAGCTTAGTGACGGGAGGGTTAAGCGAGCAGTACTTC | CASSLVTGGLSEQYF
TRBJ1-2 | - | - | TRBV7-8 | TGTGCCAGCAGCCAATGGACCTCATCTCAGGGAGGGTACTATGGCTACACCTTC | CASSQWTSSQGGYYGYTF
TRBJ2-7 | - | - | TRBV19 | TGTGCCACTTTGGGGGGGCCCCCTAGACGAGTTTACGAGCAGTACTTC | CATLGGPPRRVYEQYF
TRBJ2-7 | TRBD2 | once | TRBV11-2 | TGTGCCAGCAGAAGCGGGGGAGCATACGAGCAGTACTTC | CASRSGGAYEQYF
TRBJ2-4 | - | - | TRBV30 | TGTGCCTGGGGTTTCGGGGGGCAAAACATTCAGTACTTC | CAWGFGGQNIQYF
TRBJ2-1 | - | once | TRBV5-6 | TGTGCCAGCAGCTTGGGGGAGCTGATCTCCTACAATGAGCAGTTCTTC | CASSLGELISYNEQFF
TRBJ1-4 | - | - | TRBV5-8 | TGTGCCAGCAGGCGCCGGGGGGGGCTGGATGAAAAACTGTTTTTT | CASRRRGGLDEKLFF
TRBJ1-5 | - | - | TRBV13 | TGTGCCAGCAGCTTAGGAGGTACAGGGCGCAATCAGCCCCAGCATTTT | CASSLGGTGRNQPQHF
TRBJ1-1 | - | - | TRBV7-8 | TGTGCCAGCAGCGCACAGAACCACCTAAACACTGAAGCTTTCTTT | CASSAQNHLNTEAFF
TRBJ2-5 | - | - | TRBV9 | TGTGCCAGCAGCGTAGCTATGGGGGCTAGGGAGACCCAGTACTTC | CASSVAMGARETQYF
TRBJ1-1 | - | - | TRBV5-1 | TGCGCCAGCAGCTTGGGGAGTTCAATACGGAACACTGAAGCTTTCTTT | CASSLGSSIRNTEAFF
TRBJ1-1 | - | once | TRBV2 | TGTGCCAGCAGGCCGCGGGGCGGCAGCCTGAACACTGAAGCTTTCTTT | CASRPRGGSLNTEAFF
TRBJ2-1 | TRBD1 | - | TRBV28 | TGTGCCAGCACCCTAACAGGGGGCGCGGGCAATGAGCAGTTCTTC | CASTLTGGAGNEQFF
TRBJ2-7 | - | - | TRBV5-5 | TGTGCCAGCAGCCCTGGAGGGAACTCCTACGAGCAGTACTTC | CASSPGGNSYEQYF
TRBJ1-5 | - | - | TRBV27 | TGTGCCAGCAGTTTATTCTCTGTGGGGCAGTATAGCAATCAGCCCCAGCATTTT | CASSLFSVGQYSNQPQHF
TRBJ2-7 | - | - | TRBV18 | TGTGCCAGCTCACGTTTGGCAGTATTAAGCTCCTACGAGCAGTACTTC | CASSRLAVLSSYEQYF
TRBJ1-2 | TRBD1 | - | TRBV28 | TGTGCCAGCGCTCCGGGACAGGGGAGGCGCGGCTACACCTTC | CASAPGQGRRGYTF
TRBJ1-1 | - | - | TRBV7-8 | TGTGCCAGCAGCTTAGCCCCCGGGGGTGGCACTGAAGCTTTCTTT | CASSLAPGGGTEAFF
TRBJ1-5 | TRBD1 | - | TRBV7-9 | TGTGCCAGCAGCCAACAGGGGGGTCAGCCCCAGCATTTT | CASSQQGGQPQHF
TRBJ1-6 | TRBD1 | - | TRBV7-9 | TGTGCCAGCAGCTCACCCGGCCGACAGGGGAATAATTCACCCCTCCACTTT | CASSSPGRQGNNSPLHF
TRBJ2-7 | TRBD2 | - | TRBV5-1 | TGCGCCAGCAGCTCCCTATCAACTAGCGGGAGTAATTCCTACGAGCAGTACTTC | CASSSLSTSGSNSYEQYF
TRBJ1-1 | - | - | TRBV6-1 | TGTGCCAGCAGGCTCGGACTGATGAACACTGAAGCTTTCTTT | CASRLGLMNTEAFF
TRBJ2-3 | - | - | TRBV7-9 | TGTGCCAGCAGCCAACGGACAGATACGCAGTATTTT | CASSQRTDTQYF
TRBJ1-5 | TRBD1 | - | TRBV6-5 | TGTGCCAGCAGTAGGACAGGGGATCAGCCCCAGCATTTT | CASSRTGDQPQHF
TRBJ2-1 | TRBD1 | - | TRBV7-2 | TGTGCCAGCAGCCCGGACAGGGCCTCCTACAATGAGCAGTTCTTC | CASSPDRASYNEQFF
TRBJ2-1 | TRBD2 | few | TRBV5-1 | TGCGCCAGCAGCTCGGTAGCGGGGGCCTACAATGAGCAGTTCTTC | CASSSVAGAYNEQFF
TRBJ2-1 | TRBD2 | - | TRBV27 | TGTGCCAGCAGTCCCCCGGGGGGGTACAATGAGCAGTTCTTC | CASSPPGGYNEQFF
TRBJ2-7 | TRBD2 | - | TRBV5-6 | TGTGCCAGCAGGCAAACCAGCGGGATCTACGAGCAGTACTTC | CASRQTSGIYEQYF
TRBJ2-1 | - | - | TRBV28 | TGTGCCAGCGGAGCGAGCGGGCCAAGCTCCTACAATGAGCAGTTCTTC | CASGASGPSSYNEQFF
TRBJ1-2 | - | few | TRBV30 | TGTGCCTGGAGTGTTGGGCAGGGCGGCTATGGCTACACCTTC | CAWSVGQGGYGYTF
TRBJ1-2 | TRBD1 | - | TRBV5-1 | TGCGCCAGCAGCTCACTGACAGGGGGAGAAGGCTACACCTTC | CASSSLTGGEGYTF